The clone carrying this T cell receptor (beta chain) was seen only a few times. Trimming cost V 5 bases and J 4 bases, with 14 bases left between them. CDR3 length equals 14 residues. The germline CDR1 and CDR2 sequences are SGHTA and FQGNSA. The sample comes from a study of beta chain features in type 1 diabetes. Across the study: Researchers looked at fewer than 110 million sorted cells across all samples.

What was sequenced were expressed TCRB transcripts, since all of the isolated RNA had been reverse transcribed. Method: immunoSEQ multiplex PCR; TCRdb's copy keeps in-frame clones and lacks some. The data show hundreds of thousands of clones, about 14% seen once. V usage is TRBV7-2 and J usage is TRBJ1-1; D possibly corresponds to TRBD1 (5 bases). The receptor's source is a woman aged 35 to 49 in good health. Material: naive CD4+ T cells from blood. CDR3 sequence (DNA): TGTGCCAGCAGCCCGCCCCGGGGGACCACTGAAGCTTTCTTT. As protein: CASSPPRGTTEAFF.